This TCR beta chain stems from a study of T cell repertoires in cytomegalovirus infection. Via MiXCR, TCRdb re-called the reads, giving one row per CDR3 protein. The sample includes roughly 920,000 distinct CDR3 sequences, approximately 32% of them seen just once. A remark on this clonotype: Its cognate antigen is unknown.

Germline CDR1 SGHVS, CDR2 FNYEAQ. Trimming cost V 6 bases and J 3 bases; bases outside gene matches: 10. The CDR3 runs 16 residues. This chain joins TRBV7-6 and TRBJ2-2, with 7 positions matching TRBD1. This receptor was identified in a human donor in good health (CMV status not recorded). Some clones in this sample may be carry-over from other donors' samples. The sequencing used cultured CD8+ T cells from PBMCs, collected from culture after CMV antigen stimulation. This CDR3 is CASRGQGGAYTGELFF. CDR3 coding DNA: TGTGCCAGCAGGGGTCAAGGGGGCGCGTACACCGGGGAGCTGTTTTTT.